This TCR beta chain was profiled in a study of shared clonotypes between healthy human individuals (TCRdb year 2020). For the wider study: The cohort included a few men and two women between 18 and 49 years of age. For each donor, CD4 naive and CD4 memory were each run on three plates, CD8 naive on two plates, and CD8 memory on one plate. To increase sequencing depth and limit assay-specific biases, different laboratories used diverse techniques to prepare libraries and sequence TCR repertoires. To estimate repertoire size and how much clonotypes are shared between individuals, the study performed deep sequencing of blood TCR repertoires from five healthy adults. Each donor's leukapheresis produced roughly between about 0.8 and 8.9 billion PBMCs. Points the paper makes about the study in general: Even with the large sequencing depth, rarefaction of the sorted-subset datasets indicated that sequencing was incomplete. Naive subsets generally had larger estimated clonotype richness than memory subsets. Compared with non-shared clonotypes, the clonotypes found in all four sorted-subset donors had higher generation probabilities. The genetic and exposure-history diversity represented was limited by the small number of donors. Pairwise subsampling indicated that sequencing depth was expected to affect the degree of clonotype sharing among donors. Across a handful of donors, roughly 5.1% of naive CD4, roughly 3.3% of naive CD8, about 2.3% of memory CD4, and roughly 0.4% of memory CD8 clonotypes were shared. Sampling was limited to blood, and TCR repertoires in tissue likely differ from TCR repertoires in blood.

V sheds 4 bases and J sheds 1 base, leaving 8 bases between their ends. The CDR3 runs 13 residues from the cysteine to the phenylalanine. The CDR3 DNA has 39 bases and is translated from base 1. Sequences KGHSH (CDR1) and LQKENI (CDR2) are obtained from the germline V gene. Donors were healthy HIV-negative adults with no recently reported acute infections or vaccinations. Only Caucasian adults living in Nashville, Tennessee, USA were represented among the donors. Magnetic negative selection was used to enrich CD4+ T cells, after which naive cells were positively selected on CD45RA and the negative fraction became the memory subset. Blood was collected by leukapheresis, and PBMCs were isolated by Ficoll-Histopaque density gradient centrifugation and then cryopreserved in liquid nitrogen vapor phase. Analytical flow cytometry was used to check the purity and quantity of each magnetically sorted T cell population. Genomic DNA was isolated from every sorted fraction and measured by UV absorbance on a Nanodrop 2000c.

Remarks on this clone: The clone's antigen remains unknown. Base quality data are lacking; no much larger clone is found one base away.

Using the deep immunoSEQ assay, multiplex PCR amplified TCR CDR3 regions from genomic DNA. Genomic DNA extracted from each cell subset was distributed evenly over all wells of several immunoSEQ 96-well plates, and each plate served as one replicate. Each replicate PCR for sorted subsets received around 0.2 ug genomic DNA, equal to roughly 30,000 T cell genomes. Purified libraries were quantified with a Qubit 3.0 fluorometer, sized on a Bioanalyzer 2100, and re-quantified with the KAPA Library Quantification kit. Every immunoSEQ 96-well plate was sequenced on a dedicated single-read 150-cycle Illumina NextSeq 550 flow cell. Concerning the study's data processing: Because the immunoSEQ output included only junctional sequences and no quality scores, the filtering could not be the same as the filtering used for full-length reads. Sequences were annotated with PyIR, a Python wrapper for IgBLAST v1.9, and V/J genes and CDR3 were assigned using IMGT germline references. Reads were filtered out if the reads had weak V/J assignments (E-value above 1e-6), no CDR3, stop codons, out-of-frame junctions, or ambiguous translated residues. A V3J clonotype was defined by an identical inferred V gene, J gene, and CDR3 amino acid sequence. Percentage overlap between repertoires was computed as shared unique clonotypes divided by the size of the smaller repertoire. RTK rarefaction, the Chao1 estimator, and Recon v2.1 estimates of unobserved clonotypes were used to assess repertoire richness. Generation probabilities were computed with OLGA for all TCRbeta clonotypes obtained by the gDNA method from several donors. TCRdb took over this immuneACCESS table, retaining in-frame rearrangements with V and J assigned. Such tables are incomplete; in checked studies, under half of the missing clones stem from an unresolved V gene, and the remainder is unexplained. V and J calls and clone size are copied from that table; D and trimming were computed from the DNA. A total of approximately 720,000 clones appear in this sample, 72% of them only once. The ten largest make up under 2% of the sample.

Sequencing was done on a sample of memory CD4+ T cells sorted from blood. The meaning of the sample's cell subset or site label: CD45RA-negative fraction. The chain employs TRBV18 and TRBJ2-7; the D segment cannot be called with confidence. The source is a woman aged 30 to 39 in good health. The CDR3 is CASSQGFSYEQYF. Read as DNA, the sequence is TGTGCCAGCTCACAAGGGTTTTCCTACGAGCAGTACTTC.